This T cell receptor beta chain was identified in a study of T cells after somatic rescue of genetic block. Profiled with immunoSEQ multiplex PCR; TCRdb holds only in-frame clones, not every one. The data hold around 64,000 clones, with about 90% observed a single time. This clone was seen just once. The receptor comes from a man aged 35 to 55. Sequencing used peripheral blood mononuclear cells (PBMCs).

CDR3 loop: CASSYKLNTEAFF. The CDR3 DNA reads as TGTGCCAGCAGTTACAAGCTGAACACTGAAGCTTTCTTT. The gene calls are TRBV6-5 and TRBJ1-1; D gene uncertain. The V gene lost 2 bases and the J gene lost 0 bases, with 4 bases spanning the gap. CDR3 length equals 13 residues. From germline, CDR1 is MNHEY and CDR2 SVGAGI.